These 21 T cell receptor beta chains were sequenced from one sample in a study of CD8 T cells in Susac syndrome. With random hexamers, 0.5 to 1 ug RNA was reverse transcribed. MiXCR, applied by TCRdb to the immunoSEQ multiplex PCR reads, yields one record per CDR3 protein. The table records under 90,000 distinct CDR3 sequences, roughly 91% of them present only once. The sample taken for sequencing was CD4+ T cells from PBMCs. The receptors originated from a human donor with Susac syndrome.

This sequence joins TRBV24-1 and TRBJ2-5, with D possibly matching TRBD2 (6 bases). Germline CDR1 and CDR2: KGHDR and SFDVKD. The CDR3 loop spans 17 amino acids. Trimming shortened V by 0 bases and J by 4 bases, and 17 bases separated the two germline ends. The CDR3 reads CATSDLLPGAPGETQYF. CDR3 coding DNA: TGTGCCACCAGTGATTTGCTGCCGGGAGCCCCCGGAGAGACCCAGTACTTC.

The chain joins TRBV28 to TRBJ2-4, with D perhaps TRBD1 or TRBD2 (5 bases each). The CDR3 runs to 13 residues. Per germline, CDR1 MDHEN and CDR2 SYDVKM. Between the trimmed V and J ends, which lost 7 bases and 0 bases, there was a span of 7 bases. This chain's CDR3 is CASIGTAKNIQYF. CDR3 nucleotide sequence: TGTGCCAGCATTGGGACAGCCAAAAACATTCAGTACTTC.

The DNA for the CDR3 is TGTGCCAGCAGTTACGTCGGGACAGGGCCCAATCAGCCCCAGCATTTT. It specifies CASSYVGTGPNQPQHF. The genes are TRBV6-5 and TRBJ1-5, with 9 bases identical to TRBD1. V lost 2 bases and J lost 3; bases outside the gene matches: 5. Per the germline V gene, CDR1 is MNHEY and CDR2 is SVGAGI. This CDR3 spans 16 amino acids.

CDR3: CASSFPGQRNQPQHF. DNA of the CDR3: TGTGCCAGCAGTTTTCCGGGGCAACGCAATCAGCCCCAGCATTTT. The chain recombines TRBV6-2 or TRBV6-3 with TRBJ1-5; TRBD1 might be the D (5 bases). The CDR3 has 15 residues. CDR1 and CDR2 (germline): MNHEY, SVGEGT. With 4 bases removed from V and 2 bases from J, the gap between germline ends came to 12 bases.

The chain couples TRBV18 to TRBJ1-5, with a possible D match to TRBD1 (6 bases). V gave up 2 bases and J gave up 3 bases, with 8 bases separating them. This CDR3 has 14 residues. Germline lookup yields CDR1 KGHSH and CDR2 LQKENI. For the CDR3, the DNA is TGTGCCAGCTCACCAGGGACAAACAATCAGCCCCAGCATTTT. Protein product: CASSPGTNNQPQHF. The full variable domain, rest sourced from reference TRBV18 and TRBJ1-5, is NAGVMQNPRHLVRRRGQEARLRCSPMKGHSHVYWYRQLPEEGLKFMVYLQKENIIDESGMPKERFSAEFPKEGPSILRIQQVVRGDSAAYFCASSPGTNNQPQHFGDGTRLSIL.

The rearrangement links TRBV12-3 or TRBV12-4 to TRBJ1-4; TRBD1 matches at 11 bases. The V segment lost 6 bases and the J segment 5 bases; nucleotides outside the gene matches: 2. This CDR3 is 14 amino acids long. CDR3 protein: CASRGQGGNEKLFF. The DNA for the CDR3 is TGTGCCAGCAGGGGACAGGGGGGAAATGAAAAACTGTTTTTT.

This chain joins TRBV11-2 and TRBJ2-1; D is perhaps TRBD2 (6 bases). V shed 5 bases and J shed 0 bases, with 14 bases lying between them. Germline-derived CDR1 and CDR2 are SGHAT and FQNNGV. The CDR3 is made up of 16 amino acids. The CDR3 DNA sequence: TGTGCCAGCAGCCCCCTTAGCGGTACCTCCTACAATGAGCAGTTCTTC. This sequence encodes CASSPLSGTSYNEQFF. Full variable domain (outside the CDR3, taken from reference TRBV11-2 and TRBJ2-1): EAGVAQSPRYKIIEKRQSVAFWCNPISGHATLYWYQQILGQGPKLLIQFQNNGVVDDSQLPKDRFSAERLKGVDSTLKIQPAKLEDSAVYLCASSPLSGTSYNEQFFGPGTRLTVL.

The chain has TRBV19 and TRBJ2-4, with TRBD2 identical over 10 bases. The trim removed 10 bases at V and 0 bases at J, leaving 18 bases unmatched. The CDR3 loop spans 19 amino acids. Germline assignment: CDR1 LNHDA and CDR2 SQIVND (reference sequence). CDR3 bases: TGTGCCACCGCCCCCTCTCCTAGCGGGGGAGCAATAGCCAAAAACATTCAGTACTTC. It codes for CATAPSPSGGAIAKNIQYF. The whole variable domain, filled in from reference TRBV19 and TRBJ2-4, reads DGGITQSPKYLFRKEGQNVTLSCEQNLNHDAMYWYRQDPGQGLRLIYYSQIVNDFQKGDIAEGYSVSREKKESFPLTVTSAQKNPTAFYLCATAPSPSGGAIAKNIQYFGAGTRLSVL.

The chain is built from TRBV6-6 and TRBJ2-3; 10 bases are a match to TRBD2. Unmatched junction bases numbered 3, after V lost 8 bases and J lost 1 base. CDR1 and CDR2 (germline): MNHNY, SVGAGI (reference sequence). The CDR3 length is 14 residues. CDR3 DNA sequence: TGTGCCAGCTACACTAGCGGGGGCACAGATACGCAGTATTTT. Residues: CASYTSGGTDTQYF.

The rearrangement uses TRBV18 and TRBJ2-6; 10 bases line up with TRBD2. Germline trimming cut 3 bases from V and 1 base from J; bases unmatched to any gene: 3. The CDR3 runs to 17 residues. Per germline, CDR1 KGHSH and CDR2 LQKENI. The CDR3 coding sequence is TGTGCCAGCTCACCCGGACTAGCGGATTCTGGGGCCAACGTCCTGACTTTC. As protein: CASSPGLADSGANVLTF.

The rearrangement joins TRBV19 to TRBJ1-5; TRBD1 matches 7 bases. Germline-derived CDR1 and CDR2 are LNHDA and SQIVND (reference sequence). The CDR3 is 18 amino acids. V lost 3 bases to trimming and J lost 0 bases; unmatched junction nucleotides: 11. The CDR3 reads CASSIRDRVLNSNQPQHF. The DNA of the CDR3 is TGTGCCAGTAGTATCCGAGACAGGGTATTGAATAGCAATCAGCCCCAGCATTTT.

The chain uses TRBV6-1 and TRBJ1-4, with D unclear. This CDR3 has 11 residues. With 8 bases removed from V and 4 bases from J, the gap between germline ends came to 5 bases. Germline CDR1 is MNHNS and CDR2 is SASEGT. CDR3 residues: CASGYNEKLFF. The DNA of the CDR3 is TGTGCCAGCGGGTATAATGAAAAACTGTTTTTT.

The chain employs TRBV19 and TRBJ2-7; TRBD1 might be the D (5 bases). Trimming left V 4 bases short and J 2 bases short, with 12 bases between. This CDR3 is 14 amino acids long. The V gene's germline CDR1 is LNHDA and CDR2 SQIVND (reference sequence). The CDR3 sequence: CASSKGVRTYEQYF. CDR3 DNA: TGTGCCAGTAGTAAAGGGGTCCGCACCTACGAGCAGTACTTC.

With respect to this clonotype: Germline is not matched at one junction end, which may reflect a read error. The V call is TRBV7-9, the J call TRBJ2-3, with D perhaps being TRBD1 or TRBD2 (5 bases each). CDR1 SEHNR and CDR2 FQNEAQ come from the germline V gene (reference sequence). The CDR3 is 13 amino acids. CDR3: CASSSTGASGSDF. In nucleotides, the CDR3 is TGTGCCAGCAGCTCGACCGGGGCCTCGGGTTCGGATTTT.

The rearrangement joins TRBV12-3 or TRBV12-4 to TRBJ2-7; 10 bases match TRBD2. There are 18 residues in the CDR3. The ends lost 3 bases at V and 0 bases at J; junction bases unmatched: 11. The CDR3 reads CASSFQELAGESSYEQYF. The CDR3 nucleotides read TGTGCCAGCAGTTTTCAGGAGCTAGCGGGGGAAAGCTCCTACGAGCAGTACTTC.

This rearrangement joins TRBV29-1 to TRBJ2-4; TRBD1 might be the D (7 bases). CDR3 size: 13 residues. With 6 bases removed from V and 5 bases from J, the gap between germline ends came to 14 bases. Germline assignment: CDR1 SQVTM and CDR2 ANQGSEA. CDR3 sequence: CSVSQGGENIQYF. In DNA, the CDR3 is TGCAGCGTCTCCCAGGGGGGCGAAAACATTCAGTACTTC. Complete variable domain (other parts from reference TRBV29-1 and TRBJ2-4): SAVISQKPSRDICQRGTSLTIQCQVDSQVTMMFWYRQQPGQSLTLIATANQGSEATYESGFVIDKFPISRPNLTFSTLTVSNMSPEDSSIYLCSVSQGGENIQYFGAGTRLSVL.

The sample holds one count of this clonotype. The gene calls are TRBV7-8 and TRBJ2-7; 7 nucleotides align to TRBD2. This CDR3 spans 13 amino acids. With V trimmed by 8 bases and J by 3 bases, 7 bases remained unmatched. The V gene's germline CDR1 is SGHVS and CDR2 FQNEAQ. This CDR3 reads CASGGVLGYEQYF. CDR3 coding DNA: TGTGCCAGCGGGGGGGTCCTGGGCTACGAGCAGTACTTC.

This chain connects TRBV9 to TRBJ2-2; D remains unclear. Trimming took off 5 bases at V and 5 bases at J, with 19 bases between the two ends. Germline CDR1 and CDR2: SGDLS and YYNGEE. The CDR3 runs 16 residues. This chain's CDR3 is CASSKLVTALTGELFF. Written as DNA, the CDR3 is TGTGCCAGCAGTAAGTTAGTAACAGCGTTGACCGGGGAGCTGTTTTTT.

The gene calls are TRBV7-2 and TRBJ2-5; no clear D. The CDR3 is made up of 16 amino acids. The ends were cut back, 5 bases at V and 4 bases at J, with 20 bases in the middle. Germline V gene data show CDR1 as SGHTA and CDR2 as FQGNSA. The CDR3 DNA follows: TGTGCCAGCAGCGGAAAGGAGCTTTCCATGGGAGAGACCCAGTACTTC. Translation: CASSGKELSMGETQYF.

This clonotype was recorded only once. The V and J genes are TRBV7-9 and TRBJ2-2; D gene uncertain. Per germline, CDR1 SEHNR and CDR2 FQNEAQ (reference sequence). The length of the CDR3 is 18 residues. V was clipped by 1 base and J by 0 bases, with 15 bases between them. The CDR3 nucleotides are TGTGCCAGCAGCTTAGACTATTATCGGGCAGCGAACACCGGGGAGCTGTTTTTT. As protein: CASSLDYYRAANTGELFF.

V usage is TRBV15 and J usage is TRBJ2-3, with D uncertain. Deletions cut 8 bases from V and 0 bases from J, with 15 bases between. The CDR3 covers 15 residues. The germline V gene has CDR1 LNHNV and CDR2 YYDKDF (reference sequence). The CDR3: CATRSLFTSTDTQYF. The CDR3, as DNA: TGTGCCACCCGGTCCCTTTTTACTAGCACAGATACGCAGTATTTT. Looking up the rest from reference TRBV15 and TRBJ2-3 gives the full variable domain: DAMVIQNPRYQVTQFGKPVTLSCSQTLNHNVMYWYQQKSSQAPKLLFHYYDKDFNNEADTPDNFQSRRPNTSFCFLDIRSPGLGDTAMYLCATRSLFTSTDTQYFGPGTRLTVL.